These 11 T cell receptor beta chains came from one sample sequenced in a study of T cells after yellow fever vaccination. TCRdb redid the calling of the 5' RACE reads with MiXCR, one entry per CDR3 protein. Of under 700,000 distinct CDR3 sequences in the sample, approximately 16% were seen once. The material sequenced was PBMCs, taken about 5 days after the first yellow fever vaccination. The receptors stem from a man aged 18 to 29 who received the YFV17D yellow fever vaccine.

The V call is TRBV3-1, the J call TRBJ1-2; the D is unclear. The CDR3 extends over 13 amino acids. V dropped 4 bases and J dropped 4 bases, with 10 bases sitting between them. Looked up from germline, CDR1 is LGHDT and CDR2 is YNNKEL (reference sequence). CDR3 sequence (DNA): TGTGCCAGCAGCCTCCTAATGGGCTATGGCTACACCTTC. Encoded protein: CASSLLMGYGYTF. The variable domain in full, completed from reference TRBV3-1 and TRBJ1-2, reads DTAVSQTPKYLVTQMGNDKSIKCEQNLGHDTMYWYKQDSKKFLKIMFSYNNKELIINETVPNRFSPKSPDKAHLNLHINSLELGDSAVYFCASSLLMGYGYTFGSGTRLTVV.

The CDR3 DNA is TGCGCCAGCAGCCAACCCTATCGGGGAGAGGCTTTCTTT. This translates into CASSQPYRGEAFF. V and J are TRBV4-1 and TRBJ1-1; D gene uncertain. The germline V gene has CDR1 MGHRA and CDR2 YSYEKL. V was cut by 2 bases and J by 11 bases, with 15 bases left in between. This CDR3 spans 13 amino acids.

The chain uses TRBV7-9 and TRBJ2-3; D is ambiguous. V lost 0 bases, J lost 11 bases, and 9 bases lay in between. The CDR3 loop spans 12 amino acids. Germline CDR1 is SEHNR and CDR2 is FQNEAQ (reference sequence). CDR3 sequence: CASSLAGLGQYF. CDR3 nucleotides: TGTGCCAGCAGCTTAGCTGGGCTGGGGCAGTATTTT.

This rearrangement joins TRBV27 to TRBJ2-5; D ambiguous. Per the germline V gene, CDR1 is MNHEY and CDR2 is SMNVEV (reference sequence). Between the trimmed V and J ends, which lost 0 bases and 0 bases, there was a span of 5 bases. The CDR3 extends over 14 amino acids. CDR3 nucleotides: TGTGCCAGCAGTTTATCGGTATACCAAGAGACCCAGTACTTC. This codes for CASSLSVYQETQYF.

V is TRBV27 and J is TRBJ1-3, with no clear D. Germline loops: CDR1 MNHEY, CDR2 SMNVEV (reference sequence). CDR3 size: 14 residues. V shed 4 bases and J shed 0 bases, with 7 bases lying between them. The CDR3 sequence: CASSSIRSGNTIYF. The CDR3 nucleotides are TGTGCCAGCAGTTCTATCCGCTCTGGAAACACCATATATTTT.

Only a few counts were recorded for this clonotype. The chain has TRBV4-2 and TRBJ1-2, with D tentatively TRBD1 (6 bases). CDR1 is LGHNA and CDR2 is YNFKEQ in the germline V gene. The CDR3 is 14 residues long. Trimming left V 0 bases short and J 3 bases short, with 8 bases between. The CDR3 loop is CASSQDTGYYGYTF. The CDR3 nucleotides read TGTGCCAGCAGCCAAGATACAGGGTACTATGGCTACACCTTC.

The J gene is TRBJ2-6, the V gene TRBV5-1, with a possible D match to TRBD1 (6 bases). CDR1 SGHRS and CDR2 YFSETQ come from the germline V gene. CDR3 length equals 19 residues. Trimming stripped 4 bases from V and 0 bases from J, with 20 bases between. CDR3 DNA sequence: TGCGCCAGCAGCCGGACCCGCAGGGGACCCTTCTCTGGGGCCAACGTCCTGACTTTC. It translates to CASSRTRRGPFSGANVLTF.

CDR3 DNA sequence: TGTGCCAGCAGCTTACCGGGGGCCTGGGAGACCCAGTACTTC. As protein: CASSLPGAWETQYF. The J gene is TRBJ2-5, the V gene TRBV7-2; D may be TRBD1 or TRBD2 (6 bases each). Trimming took 2 bases from V and 5 from J, leaving 12 bases between them. The V gene's germline CDR1 is SGHTA and CDR2 FQGNSA. The CDR3 spans 14 residues.

The chain joins TRBV6-5 to TRBJ2-4, with 7 bases lining up with TRBD2. Germline V gene lookup returns CDR1 MNHEY and CDR2 SVGAGI. There are 15 residues in the CDR3. V trimming: 0 bases; J trimming: 8 bases; junction bases outside the gene matches: 7. DNA of the CDR3: TGTGCCAGCAGTTACTCGGGCCTGGGAGGGGACATTCAGTACTTC. Protein sequence: CASSYSGLGGDIQYF.

This rearrangement joins TRBV7-2 to TRBJ1-1; D unresolved. Trimming pared 1 base from V and 0 bases from J, leaving 9 bases between. The CDR3 loop spans 15 amino acids. Germline V gene lookup returns CDR1 SGHTA and CDR2 FQGNSA. CDR3 bases: TGTGCCAGCAGCTTAGTCGGAAGTATGAACACTGAAGCTTTCTTT. This encodes CASSLVGSMNTEAFF.

The chain couples TRBV7-7 to TRBJ2-3; no definite D call. CDR1 SSHAT and CDR2 FNYEAQ come from the germline V gene (reference sequence). This CDR3 comprises 13 residues. V lost 5 bases and J lost 6, with 12 bases in between. The DNA of the CDR3 is TGTGCCAGCAGCCCCCTGTCGTGGGATACGCAGTATTTT. Its protein is CASSPLSWDTQYF.